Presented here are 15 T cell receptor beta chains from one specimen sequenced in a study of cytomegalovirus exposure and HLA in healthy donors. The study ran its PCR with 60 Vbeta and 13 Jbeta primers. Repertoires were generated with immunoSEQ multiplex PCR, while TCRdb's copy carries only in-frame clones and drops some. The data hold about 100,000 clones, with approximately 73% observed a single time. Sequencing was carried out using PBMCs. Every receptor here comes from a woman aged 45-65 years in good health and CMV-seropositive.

The CDR3 bases are TGTGCCAGCAGTGTTACGAGAAACACCGGGGAGCTGTTTTTT. It translates to CASSVTRNTGELFF. This rearrangement joins TRBV6-5 to TRBJ2-2; D is unresolved. In germline, CDR1 is MNHEY, CDR2 SVGAGI. Trimming removed 5 bases at V and 2 bases at J, with 9 bases between. The CDR3 covers 14 residues.

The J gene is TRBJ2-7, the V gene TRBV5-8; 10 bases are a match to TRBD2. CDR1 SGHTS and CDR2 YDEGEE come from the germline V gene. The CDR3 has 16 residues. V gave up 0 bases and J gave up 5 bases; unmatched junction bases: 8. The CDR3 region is CASSLGASGGGHEQYF. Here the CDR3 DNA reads TGTGCCAGCAGCTTGGGGGCTAGCGGGGGCGGCCACGAGCAGTACTTC.

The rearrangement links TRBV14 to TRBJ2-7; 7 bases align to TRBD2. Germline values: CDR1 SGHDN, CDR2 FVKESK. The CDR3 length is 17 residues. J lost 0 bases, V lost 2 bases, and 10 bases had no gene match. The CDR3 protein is CASSQTAGARPSYEQYF. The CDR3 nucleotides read TGTGCCAGCAGCCAAACGGCGGGAGCCCGCCCCTCCTACGAGCAGTACTTC.

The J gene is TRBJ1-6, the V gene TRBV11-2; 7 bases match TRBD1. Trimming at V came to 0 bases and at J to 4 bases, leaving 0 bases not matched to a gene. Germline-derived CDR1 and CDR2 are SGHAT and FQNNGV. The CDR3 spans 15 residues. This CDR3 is CASSLDRGYNSPLHF. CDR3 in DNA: TGTGCCAGCAGCTTAGACAGGGGGTATAATTCACCCCTCCACTTT.

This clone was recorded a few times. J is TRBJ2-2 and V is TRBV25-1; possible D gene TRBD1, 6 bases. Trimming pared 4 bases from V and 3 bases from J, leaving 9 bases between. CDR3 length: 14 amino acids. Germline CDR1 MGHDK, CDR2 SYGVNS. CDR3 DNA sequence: TGTGCCAGCAGTGCGGACAGAGACACCGGGGAGCTGTTTTTT. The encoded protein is CASSADRDTGELFF.

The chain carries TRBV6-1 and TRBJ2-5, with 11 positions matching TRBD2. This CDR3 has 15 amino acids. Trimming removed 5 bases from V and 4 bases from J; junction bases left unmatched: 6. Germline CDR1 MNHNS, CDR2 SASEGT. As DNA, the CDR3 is TGTGCCAGCAGTTTAGCGGGAGGGGCGGGAGAGACCCAGTACTTC. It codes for CASSLAGGAGETQYF.

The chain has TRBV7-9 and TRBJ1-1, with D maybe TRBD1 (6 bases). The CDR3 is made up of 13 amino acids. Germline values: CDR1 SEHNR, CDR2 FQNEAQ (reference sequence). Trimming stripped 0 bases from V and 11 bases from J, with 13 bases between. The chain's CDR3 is CASSLAGAGVAFF. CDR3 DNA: TGTGCCAGCAGCTTAGCGGGGGCTGGTGTGGCTTTCTTT.

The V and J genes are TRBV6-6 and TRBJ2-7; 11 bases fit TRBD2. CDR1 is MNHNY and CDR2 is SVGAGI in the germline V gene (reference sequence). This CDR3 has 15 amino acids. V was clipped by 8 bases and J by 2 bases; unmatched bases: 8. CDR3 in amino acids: CASVYSSGGTYEQYF. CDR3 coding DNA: TGTGCCAGCGTATACTCTAGCGGGGGGACCTACGAGCAGTACTTC.

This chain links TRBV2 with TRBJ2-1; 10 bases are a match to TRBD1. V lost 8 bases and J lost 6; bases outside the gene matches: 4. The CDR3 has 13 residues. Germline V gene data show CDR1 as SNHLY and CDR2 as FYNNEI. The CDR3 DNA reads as TGTGCCAGCCCCCGGACAGGGGGCAATGAGCAGTTCTTC. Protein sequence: CASPRTGGNEQFF.

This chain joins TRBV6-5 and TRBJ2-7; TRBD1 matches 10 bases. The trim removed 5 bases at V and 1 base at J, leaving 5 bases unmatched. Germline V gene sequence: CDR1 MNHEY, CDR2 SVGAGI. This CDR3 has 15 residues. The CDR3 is CASSNPGQGSYEQYF. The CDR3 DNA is TGTGCCAGCAGTAACCCGGGACAGGGGTCCTACGAGCAGTACTTC.

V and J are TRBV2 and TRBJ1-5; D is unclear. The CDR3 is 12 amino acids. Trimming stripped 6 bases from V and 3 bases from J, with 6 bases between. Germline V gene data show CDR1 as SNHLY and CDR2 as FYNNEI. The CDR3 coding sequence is TGTGCCAGCAGGCGCGACAATCAGCCCCAGCATTTT. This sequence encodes CASRRDNQPQHF.

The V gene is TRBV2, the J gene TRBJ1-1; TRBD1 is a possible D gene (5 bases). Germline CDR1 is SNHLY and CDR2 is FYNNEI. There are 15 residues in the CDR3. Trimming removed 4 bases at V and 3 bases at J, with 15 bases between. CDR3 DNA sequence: TGTGCCAGCAGTGTACGGATGGGCAGGGACACTGAAGCTTTCTTT. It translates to CASSVRMGRDTEAFF.

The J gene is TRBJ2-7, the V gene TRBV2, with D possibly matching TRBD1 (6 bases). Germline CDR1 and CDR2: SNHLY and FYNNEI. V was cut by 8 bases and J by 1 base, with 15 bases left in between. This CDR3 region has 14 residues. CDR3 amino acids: CASGRQALSYEQYF. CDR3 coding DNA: TGTGCCAGCGGTAGACAGGCTCTATCCTACGAGCAGTACTTC.

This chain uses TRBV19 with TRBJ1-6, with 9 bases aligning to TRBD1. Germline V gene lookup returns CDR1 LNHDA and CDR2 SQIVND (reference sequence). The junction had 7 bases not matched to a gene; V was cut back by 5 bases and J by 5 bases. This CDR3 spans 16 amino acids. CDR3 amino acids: CASSFGQGIDNSPLHF. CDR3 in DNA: TGTGCCAGTAGTTTCGGACAGGGGATAGATAATTCACCCCTCCACTTT.

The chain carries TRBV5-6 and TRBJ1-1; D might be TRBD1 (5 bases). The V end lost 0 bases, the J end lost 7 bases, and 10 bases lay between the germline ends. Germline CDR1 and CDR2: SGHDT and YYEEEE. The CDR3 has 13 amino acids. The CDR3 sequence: CASSLGGGIEAFF. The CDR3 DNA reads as TGTGCCAGCAGCTTGGGGGGCGGAATTGAAGCTTTCTTT.